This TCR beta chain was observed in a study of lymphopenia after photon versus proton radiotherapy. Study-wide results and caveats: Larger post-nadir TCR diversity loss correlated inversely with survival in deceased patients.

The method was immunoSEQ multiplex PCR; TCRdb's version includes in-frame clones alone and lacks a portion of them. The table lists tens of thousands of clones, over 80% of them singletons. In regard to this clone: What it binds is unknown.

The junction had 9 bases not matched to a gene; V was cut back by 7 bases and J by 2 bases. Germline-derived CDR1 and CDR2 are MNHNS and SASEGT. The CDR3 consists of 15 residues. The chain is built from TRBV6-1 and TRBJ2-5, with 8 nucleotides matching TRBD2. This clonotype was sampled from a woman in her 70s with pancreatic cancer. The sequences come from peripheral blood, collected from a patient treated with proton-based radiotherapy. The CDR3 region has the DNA TGTGCCAGCATAACGGGAGGGATGGGGCAAGAGACCCAGTACTTC. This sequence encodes CASITGGMGQETQYF.